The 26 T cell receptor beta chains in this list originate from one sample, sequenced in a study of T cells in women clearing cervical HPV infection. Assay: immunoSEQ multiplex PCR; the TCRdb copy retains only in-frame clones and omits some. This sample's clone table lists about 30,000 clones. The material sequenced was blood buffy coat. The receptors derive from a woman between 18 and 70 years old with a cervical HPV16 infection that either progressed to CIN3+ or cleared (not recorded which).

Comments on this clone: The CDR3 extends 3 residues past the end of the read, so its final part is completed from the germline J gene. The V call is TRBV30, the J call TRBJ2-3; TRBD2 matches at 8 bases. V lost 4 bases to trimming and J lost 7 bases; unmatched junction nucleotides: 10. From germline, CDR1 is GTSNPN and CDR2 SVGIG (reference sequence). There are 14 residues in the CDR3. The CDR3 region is CAWNVGGRINTQYF. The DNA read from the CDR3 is TGTGCCTGGAACGTGGGCGGGAGGATCAATACG.

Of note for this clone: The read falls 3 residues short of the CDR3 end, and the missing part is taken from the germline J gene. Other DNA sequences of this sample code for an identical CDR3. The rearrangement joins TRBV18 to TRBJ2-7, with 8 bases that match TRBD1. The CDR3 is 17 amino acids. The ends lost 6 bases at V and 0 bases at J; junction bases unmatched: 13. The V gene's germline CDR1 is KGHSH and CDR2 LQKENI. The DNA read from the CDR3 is TGTGCCAGCTCCCCTCTCGTCGGACAGGGCAGCTCCTACGAG. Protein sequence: CASSPLVGQGSSYE. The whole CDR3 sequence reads CASSPLVGQGSSYEQYF. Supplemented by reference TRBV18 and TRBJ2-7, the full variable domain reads NAGVMQNPRHLVRRRGQEARLRCSPMKGHSHVYWYRQLPEEGLKFMVYLQKENIIDESGMPKERFSAEFPKEGPSILRIQQVVRGDSAAYFCASSPLVGQGSSYEQYFGPGTRLTVT.

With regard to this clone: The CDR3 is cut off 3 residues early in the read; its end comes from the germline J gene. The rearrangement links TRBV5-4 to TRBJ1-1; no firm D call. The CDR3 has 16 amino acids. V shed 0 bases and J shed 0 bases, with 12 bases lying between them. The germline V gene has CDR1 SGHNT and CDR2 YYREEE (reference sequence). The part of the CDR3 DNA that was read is TGTGCCAGCAGCTTGGAGGCAGTCTTTTTGAACACTGAA. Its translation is CASSLEAVFLNTE. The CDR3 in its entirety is CASSLEAVFLNTEAFF.

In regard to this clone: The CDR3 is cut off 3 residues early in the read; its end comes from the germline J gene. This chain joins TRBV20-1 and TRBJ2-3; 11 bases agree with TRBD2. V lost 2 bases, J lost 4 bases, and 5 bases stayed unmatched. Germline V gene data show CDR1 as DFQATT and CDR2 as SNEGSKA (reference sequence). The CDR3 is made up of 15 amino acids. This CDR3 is CSARPGTSGSDTQYF. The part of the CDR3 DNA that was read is TGCAGTGCTAGACCGGGGACTAGCGGTTCAGATACG.

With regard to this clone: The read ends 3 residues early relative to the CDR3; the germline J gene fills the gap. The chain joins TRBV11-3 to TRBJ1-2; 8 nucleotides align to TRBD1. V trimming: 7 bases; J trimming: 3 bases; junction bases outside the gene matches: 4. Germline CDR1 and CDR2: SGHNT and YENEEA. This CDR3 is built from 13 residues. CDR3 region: CASKNRGYYGYTF. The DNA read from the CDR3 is TGTGCCAGCAAAAACAGGGGGTACTATGGC.

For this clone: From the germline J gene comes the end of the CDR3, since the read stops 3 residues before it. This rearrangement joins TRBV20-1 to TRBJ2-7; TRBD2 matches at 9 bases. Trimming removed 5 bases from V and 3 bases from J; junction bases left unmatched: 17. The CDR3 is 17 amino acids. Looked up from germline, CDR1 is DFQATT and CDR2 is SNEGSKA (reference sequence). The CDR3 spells CSAPHLAGGSYFYEQYF. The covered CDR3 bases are TGCAGTGCTCCCCATCTCGCGGGAGGGTCCTACTTCTACGAG.

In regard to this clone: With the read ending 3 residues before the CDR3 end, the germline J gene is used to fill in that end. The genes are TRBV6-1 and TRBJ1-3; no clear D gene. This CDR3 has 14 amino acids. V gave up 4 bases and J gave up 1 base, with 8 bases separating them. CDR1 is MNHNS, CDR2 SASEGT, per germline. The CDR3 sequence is CASSAAPSGNTIYF. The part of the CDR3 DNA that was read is TGTGCCAGCAGTGCCGCGCCGTCTGGAAACACC.

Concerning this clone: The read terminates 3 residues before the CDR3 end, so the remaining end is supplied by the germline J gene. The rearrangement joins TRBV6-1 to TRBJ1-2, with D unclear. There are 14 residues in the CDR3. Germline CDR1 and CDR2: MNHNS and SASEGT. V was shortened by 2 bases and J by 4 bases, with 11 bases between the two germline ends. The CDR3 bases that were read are TGTGCCAGCAGTGAAACAGTAGATCCCTATGGC. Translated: CASSETVDPYG. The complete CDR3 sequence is CASSETVDPYGYTF.

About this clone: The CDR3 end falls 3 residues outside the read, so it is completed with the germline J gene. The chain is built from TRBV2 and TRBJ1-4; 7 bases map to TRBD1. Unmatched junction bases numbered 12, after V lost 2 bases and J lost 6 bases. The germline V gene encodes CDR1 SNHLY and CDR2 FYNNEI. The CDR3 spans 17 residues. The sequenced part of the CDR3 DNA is TGTGCCAGCAGTGAACCAGGGGGAATACCGGGAGATGAAAAA. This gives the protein CASSEPGGIPGDEK. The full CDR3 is CASSEPGGIPGDEKLFF. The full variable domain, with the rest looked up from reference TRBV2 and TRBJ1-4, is EPEVTQTPSHQVTQMGQEVILRCVPISNHLYFYWYRQILGQKVEFLVSFYNNEISEKSEIFDDQFSVERPDGSNFTLKIRSTKLEDSAMYFCASSEPGGIPGDEKLFFGSGTQLSVL.

This CDR3 is CASSDGARKLFF. Incomplete CDR3 DNA: TGTGCCAGCAGTGATGGGGCCCGCAAA. The chain couples TRBV2 to TRBJ1-4, with a tentative D call TRBD1 (5 bases). The CDR3 end lies 3 residues beyond the end of the read and is filled in from the germline J gene. CDR1 and CDR2 from the germline V gene are SNHLY and FYNNEI. This CDR3 is 12 amino acids long.

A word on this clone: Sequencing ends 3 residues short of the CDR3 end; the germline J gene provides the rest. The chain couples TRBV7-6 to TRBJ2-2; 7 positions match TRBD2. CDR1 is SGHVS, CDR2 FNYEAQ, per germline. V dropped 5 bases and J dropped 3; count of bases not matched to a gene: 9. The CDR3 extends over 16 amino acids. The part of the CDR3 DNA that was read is TGTGCCAGCAGCGTCGCCATGGGGGGGTACACCGGGGAG. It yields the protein CASSVAMGGYTGE. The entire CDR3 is CASSVAMGGYTGELFF. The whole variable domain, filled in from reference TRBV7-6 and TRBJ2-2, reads GAGVSQSPRYKVTKRGQDVALRCDPISGHVSLYWYRQALGQGPEFLTYFNYEAQQDKSGLPNDRFSAERPEGSISTLTIQRTEQRDSAMYRCASSVAMGGYTGELFFGEGSRLTVL.

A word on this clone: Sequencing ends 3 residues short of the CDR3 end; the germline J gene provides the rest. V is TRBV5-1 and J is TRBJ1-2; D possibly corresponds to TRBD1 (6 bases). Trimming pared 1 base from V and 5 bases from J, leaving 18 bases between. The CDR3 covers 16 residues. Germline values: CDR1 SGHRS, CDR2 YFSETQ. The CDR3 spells CASSLSYRVERYGYTF. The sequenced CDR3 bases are TGCGCCAGCAGCTTGTCATACAGGGTGGAGAGGTATGGC.

Incomplete CDR3 DNA: TGTGCCAGCAGCACAGACACCCCCTACGAG. As protein: CASSTDTPYE. The whole CDR3 protein reads CASSTDTPYEQYF. The V gene is TRBV5-6, the J gene TRBJ2-7; D ambiguous. The read stops 3 residues short of the end of the CDR3; the missing end is completed from the germline J gene. CDR1 SGHDT and CDR2 YYEEEE come from the germline V gene. Trimming took off 4 bases at V and 2 bases at J, with 10 bases between the two ends. This CDR3 has 13 amino acids.

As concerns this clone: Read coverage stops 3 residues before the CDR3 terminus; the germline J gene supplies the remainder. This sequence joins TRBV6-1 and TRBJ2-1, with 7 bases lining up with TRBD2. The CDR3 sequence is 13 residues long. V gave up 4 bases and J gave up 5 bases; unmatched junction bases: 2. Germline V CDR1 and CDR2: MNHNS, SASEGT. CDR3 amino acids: CASSALADNEQFF. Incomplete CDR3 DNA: TGTGCCAGCAGTGCTCTAGCGGACAATGAG.

This chain's CDR3 is CASSVAISAGELFF. CDR3 DNA, as far as it was read: TGTGCCAGCAGCGTAGCTATCTCTGCGGGGGAG. The chain recombines TRBV9 with TRBJ2-2; no definite D call. Read data end 3 residues before the CDR3 end; the end is taken from the germline J gene. The ends were cut back, 0 bases at V and 8 bases at J, with 11 bases in the middle. This CDR3 is built from 14 residues. CDR1 and CDR2 from the germline V gene are SGDLS and YYNGEE.

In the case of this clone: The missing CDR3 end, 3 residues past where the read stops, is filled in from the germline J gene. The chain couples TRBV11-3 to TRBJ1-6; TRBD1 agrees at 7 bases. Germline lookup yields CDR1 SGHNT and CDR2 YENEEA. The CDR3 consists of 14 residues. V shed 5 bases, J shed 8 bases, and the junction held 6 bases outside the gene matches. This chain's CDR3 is CASSPGQADSPLHF. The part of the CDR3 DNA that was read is TGTGCCAGCAGCCCCGGACAGGCTGATTCACCC.

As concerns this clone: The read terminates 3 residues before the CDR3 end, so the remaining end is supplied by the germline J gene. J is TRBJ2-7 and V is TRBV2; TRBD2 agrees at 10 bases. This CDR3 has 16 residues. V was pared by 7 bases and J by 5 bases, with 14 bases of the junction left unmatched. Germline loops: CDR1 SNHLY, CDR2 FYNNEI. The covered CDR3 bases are TGTGCCAGCAAGTCCTCGGCTAGCGGGAGAGGGGACGAG. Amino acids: CASKSSASGRGDE. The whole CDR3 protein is CASKSSASGRGDEQYF.

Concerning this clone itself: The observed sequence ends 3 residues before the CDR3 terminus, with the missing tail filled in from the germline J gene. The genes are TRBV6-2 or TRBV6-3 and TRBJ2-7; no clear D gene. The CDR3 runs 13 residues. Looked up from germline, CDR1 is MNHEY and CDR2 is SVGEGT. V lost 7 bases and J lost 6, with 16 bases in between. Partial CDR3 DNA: TGTGCCAGCACCACCATGAGTCTCAGCGAG. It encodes CASTTMSLSE. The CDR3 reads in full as CASTTMSLSEQYF.

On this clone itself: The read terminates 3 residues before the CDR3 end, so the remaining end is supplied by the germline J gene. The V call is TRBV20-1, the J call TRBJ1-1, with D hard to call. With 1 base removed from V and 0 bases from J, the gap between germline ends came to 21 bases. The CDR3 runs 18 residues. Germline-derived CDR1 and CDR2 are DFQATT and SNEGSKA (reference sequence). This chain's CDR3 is CSARVLDGSRSLNTEAFF. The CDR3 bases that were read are TGCAGTGCTAGAGTTTTAGACGGATCTAGGAGCCTGAACACTGAA.

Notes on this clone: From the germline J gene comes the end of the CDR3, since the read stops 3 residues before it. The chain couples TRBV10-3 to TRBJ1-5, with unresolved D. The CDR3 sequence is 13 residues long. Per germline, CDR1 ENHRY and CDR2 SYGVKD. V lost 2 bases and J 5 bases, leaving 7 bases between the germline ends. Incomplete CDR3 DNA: TGTGCCATCAGTGAGGCGGGCTATCAGCCC. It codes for CAISEAGYQP. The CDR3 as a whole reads CAISEAGYQPQHF.

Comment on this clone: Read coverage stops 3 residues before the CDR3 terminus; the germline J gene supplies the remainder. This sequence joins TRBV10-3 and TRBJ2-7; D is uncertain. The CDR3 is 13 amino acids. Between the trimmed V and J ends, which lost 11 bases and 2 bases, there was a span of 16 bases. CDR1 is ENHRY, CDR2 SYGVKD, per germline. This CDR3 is CASYEGGPYEQYF. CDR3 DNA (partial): TGTGCCTCATACGAAGGCGGTCCCTACGAG.

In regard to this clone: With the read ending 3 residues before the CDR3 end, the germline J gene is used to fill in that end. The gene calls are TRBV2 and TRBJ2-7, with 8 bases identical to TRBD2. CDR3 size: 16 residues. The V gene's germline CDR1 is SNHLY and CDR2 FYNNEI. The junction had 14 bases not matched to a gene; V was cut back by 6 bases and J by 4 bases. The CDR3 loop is CASRDIRLARYYEQYF. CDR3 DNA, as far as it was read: TGTGCCAGCAGGGACATCCGACTAGCGAGATATTACGAG.

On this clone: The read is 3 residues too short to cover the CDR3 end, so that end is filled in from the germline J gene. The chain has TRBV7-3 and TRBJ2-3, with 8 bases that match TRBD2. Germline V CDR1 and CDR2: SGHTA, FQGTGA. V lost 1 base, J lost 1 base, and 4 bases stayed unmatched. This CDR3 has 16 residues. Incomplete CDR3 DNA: TGTGCCAGCAGCTTAATTCCAGCGGGGGGCACAGATACG. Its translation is CASSLIPAGGTDT. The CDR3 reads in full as CASSLIPAGGTDTQYF. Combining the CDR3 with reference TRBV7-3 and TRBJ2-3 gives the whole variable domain GAGVSQTPSNKVTEKGKYVELRCDPISGHTALYWYRQSLGQGPEFLIYFQGTGAADDSGLPNDRFFAVRPEGSVSTLKIQRTERGDSAVYLCASSLIPAGGTDTQYFGPGTRLTVL.

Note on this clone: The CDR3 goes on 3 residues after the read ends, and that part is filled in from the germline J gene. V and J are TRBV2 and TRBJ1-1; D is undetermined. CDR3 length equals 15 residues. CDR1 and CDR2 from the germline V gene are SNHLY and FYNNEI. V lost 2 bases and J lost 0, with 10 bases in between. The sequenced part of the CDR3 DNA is TGTGCCAGCAGTGAACGGCGGAGCATGAACACTGAA. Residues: CASSERRSMNTE. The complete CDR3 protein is CASSERRSMNTEAFF.

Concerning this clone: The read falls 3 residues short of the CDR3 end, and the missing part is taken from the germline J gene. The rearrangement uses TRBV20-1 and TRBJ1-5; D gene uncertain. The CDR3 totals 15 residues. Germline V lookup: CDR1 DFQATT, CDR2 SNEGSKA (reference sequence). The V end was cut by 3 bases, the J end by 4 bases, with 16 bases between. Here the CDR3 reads CSASPAGRENQPQHF. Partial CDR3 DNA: TGCAGTGCTAGCCCAGCGGGAAGGGAAAATCAGCCC.

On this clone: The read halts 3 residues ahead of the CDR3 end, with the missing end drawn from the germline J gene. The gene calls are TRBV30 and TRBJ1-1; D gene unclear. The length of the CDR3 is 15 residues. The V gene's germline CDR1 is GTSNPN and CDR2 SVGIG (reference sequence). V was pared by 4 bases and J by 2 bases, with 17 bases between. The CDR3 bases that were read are TGTGCCTGGACCCCCCTGTCGCCCTATAACACTGAA. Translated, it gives CAWTPLSPYNTE. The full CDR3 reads CAWTPLSPYNTEAFF. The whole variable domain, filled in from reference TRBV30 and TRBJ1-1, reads SQTIHQWPATLVQPVGSPLSLECTVEGTSNPNLYWYRQAAGRGLQLLFYSVGIGQISSEVPQNLSASRPQDRQFILSSKKLLLSDSGFYLCAWTPLSPYNTEAFFGQGTRLTVV.